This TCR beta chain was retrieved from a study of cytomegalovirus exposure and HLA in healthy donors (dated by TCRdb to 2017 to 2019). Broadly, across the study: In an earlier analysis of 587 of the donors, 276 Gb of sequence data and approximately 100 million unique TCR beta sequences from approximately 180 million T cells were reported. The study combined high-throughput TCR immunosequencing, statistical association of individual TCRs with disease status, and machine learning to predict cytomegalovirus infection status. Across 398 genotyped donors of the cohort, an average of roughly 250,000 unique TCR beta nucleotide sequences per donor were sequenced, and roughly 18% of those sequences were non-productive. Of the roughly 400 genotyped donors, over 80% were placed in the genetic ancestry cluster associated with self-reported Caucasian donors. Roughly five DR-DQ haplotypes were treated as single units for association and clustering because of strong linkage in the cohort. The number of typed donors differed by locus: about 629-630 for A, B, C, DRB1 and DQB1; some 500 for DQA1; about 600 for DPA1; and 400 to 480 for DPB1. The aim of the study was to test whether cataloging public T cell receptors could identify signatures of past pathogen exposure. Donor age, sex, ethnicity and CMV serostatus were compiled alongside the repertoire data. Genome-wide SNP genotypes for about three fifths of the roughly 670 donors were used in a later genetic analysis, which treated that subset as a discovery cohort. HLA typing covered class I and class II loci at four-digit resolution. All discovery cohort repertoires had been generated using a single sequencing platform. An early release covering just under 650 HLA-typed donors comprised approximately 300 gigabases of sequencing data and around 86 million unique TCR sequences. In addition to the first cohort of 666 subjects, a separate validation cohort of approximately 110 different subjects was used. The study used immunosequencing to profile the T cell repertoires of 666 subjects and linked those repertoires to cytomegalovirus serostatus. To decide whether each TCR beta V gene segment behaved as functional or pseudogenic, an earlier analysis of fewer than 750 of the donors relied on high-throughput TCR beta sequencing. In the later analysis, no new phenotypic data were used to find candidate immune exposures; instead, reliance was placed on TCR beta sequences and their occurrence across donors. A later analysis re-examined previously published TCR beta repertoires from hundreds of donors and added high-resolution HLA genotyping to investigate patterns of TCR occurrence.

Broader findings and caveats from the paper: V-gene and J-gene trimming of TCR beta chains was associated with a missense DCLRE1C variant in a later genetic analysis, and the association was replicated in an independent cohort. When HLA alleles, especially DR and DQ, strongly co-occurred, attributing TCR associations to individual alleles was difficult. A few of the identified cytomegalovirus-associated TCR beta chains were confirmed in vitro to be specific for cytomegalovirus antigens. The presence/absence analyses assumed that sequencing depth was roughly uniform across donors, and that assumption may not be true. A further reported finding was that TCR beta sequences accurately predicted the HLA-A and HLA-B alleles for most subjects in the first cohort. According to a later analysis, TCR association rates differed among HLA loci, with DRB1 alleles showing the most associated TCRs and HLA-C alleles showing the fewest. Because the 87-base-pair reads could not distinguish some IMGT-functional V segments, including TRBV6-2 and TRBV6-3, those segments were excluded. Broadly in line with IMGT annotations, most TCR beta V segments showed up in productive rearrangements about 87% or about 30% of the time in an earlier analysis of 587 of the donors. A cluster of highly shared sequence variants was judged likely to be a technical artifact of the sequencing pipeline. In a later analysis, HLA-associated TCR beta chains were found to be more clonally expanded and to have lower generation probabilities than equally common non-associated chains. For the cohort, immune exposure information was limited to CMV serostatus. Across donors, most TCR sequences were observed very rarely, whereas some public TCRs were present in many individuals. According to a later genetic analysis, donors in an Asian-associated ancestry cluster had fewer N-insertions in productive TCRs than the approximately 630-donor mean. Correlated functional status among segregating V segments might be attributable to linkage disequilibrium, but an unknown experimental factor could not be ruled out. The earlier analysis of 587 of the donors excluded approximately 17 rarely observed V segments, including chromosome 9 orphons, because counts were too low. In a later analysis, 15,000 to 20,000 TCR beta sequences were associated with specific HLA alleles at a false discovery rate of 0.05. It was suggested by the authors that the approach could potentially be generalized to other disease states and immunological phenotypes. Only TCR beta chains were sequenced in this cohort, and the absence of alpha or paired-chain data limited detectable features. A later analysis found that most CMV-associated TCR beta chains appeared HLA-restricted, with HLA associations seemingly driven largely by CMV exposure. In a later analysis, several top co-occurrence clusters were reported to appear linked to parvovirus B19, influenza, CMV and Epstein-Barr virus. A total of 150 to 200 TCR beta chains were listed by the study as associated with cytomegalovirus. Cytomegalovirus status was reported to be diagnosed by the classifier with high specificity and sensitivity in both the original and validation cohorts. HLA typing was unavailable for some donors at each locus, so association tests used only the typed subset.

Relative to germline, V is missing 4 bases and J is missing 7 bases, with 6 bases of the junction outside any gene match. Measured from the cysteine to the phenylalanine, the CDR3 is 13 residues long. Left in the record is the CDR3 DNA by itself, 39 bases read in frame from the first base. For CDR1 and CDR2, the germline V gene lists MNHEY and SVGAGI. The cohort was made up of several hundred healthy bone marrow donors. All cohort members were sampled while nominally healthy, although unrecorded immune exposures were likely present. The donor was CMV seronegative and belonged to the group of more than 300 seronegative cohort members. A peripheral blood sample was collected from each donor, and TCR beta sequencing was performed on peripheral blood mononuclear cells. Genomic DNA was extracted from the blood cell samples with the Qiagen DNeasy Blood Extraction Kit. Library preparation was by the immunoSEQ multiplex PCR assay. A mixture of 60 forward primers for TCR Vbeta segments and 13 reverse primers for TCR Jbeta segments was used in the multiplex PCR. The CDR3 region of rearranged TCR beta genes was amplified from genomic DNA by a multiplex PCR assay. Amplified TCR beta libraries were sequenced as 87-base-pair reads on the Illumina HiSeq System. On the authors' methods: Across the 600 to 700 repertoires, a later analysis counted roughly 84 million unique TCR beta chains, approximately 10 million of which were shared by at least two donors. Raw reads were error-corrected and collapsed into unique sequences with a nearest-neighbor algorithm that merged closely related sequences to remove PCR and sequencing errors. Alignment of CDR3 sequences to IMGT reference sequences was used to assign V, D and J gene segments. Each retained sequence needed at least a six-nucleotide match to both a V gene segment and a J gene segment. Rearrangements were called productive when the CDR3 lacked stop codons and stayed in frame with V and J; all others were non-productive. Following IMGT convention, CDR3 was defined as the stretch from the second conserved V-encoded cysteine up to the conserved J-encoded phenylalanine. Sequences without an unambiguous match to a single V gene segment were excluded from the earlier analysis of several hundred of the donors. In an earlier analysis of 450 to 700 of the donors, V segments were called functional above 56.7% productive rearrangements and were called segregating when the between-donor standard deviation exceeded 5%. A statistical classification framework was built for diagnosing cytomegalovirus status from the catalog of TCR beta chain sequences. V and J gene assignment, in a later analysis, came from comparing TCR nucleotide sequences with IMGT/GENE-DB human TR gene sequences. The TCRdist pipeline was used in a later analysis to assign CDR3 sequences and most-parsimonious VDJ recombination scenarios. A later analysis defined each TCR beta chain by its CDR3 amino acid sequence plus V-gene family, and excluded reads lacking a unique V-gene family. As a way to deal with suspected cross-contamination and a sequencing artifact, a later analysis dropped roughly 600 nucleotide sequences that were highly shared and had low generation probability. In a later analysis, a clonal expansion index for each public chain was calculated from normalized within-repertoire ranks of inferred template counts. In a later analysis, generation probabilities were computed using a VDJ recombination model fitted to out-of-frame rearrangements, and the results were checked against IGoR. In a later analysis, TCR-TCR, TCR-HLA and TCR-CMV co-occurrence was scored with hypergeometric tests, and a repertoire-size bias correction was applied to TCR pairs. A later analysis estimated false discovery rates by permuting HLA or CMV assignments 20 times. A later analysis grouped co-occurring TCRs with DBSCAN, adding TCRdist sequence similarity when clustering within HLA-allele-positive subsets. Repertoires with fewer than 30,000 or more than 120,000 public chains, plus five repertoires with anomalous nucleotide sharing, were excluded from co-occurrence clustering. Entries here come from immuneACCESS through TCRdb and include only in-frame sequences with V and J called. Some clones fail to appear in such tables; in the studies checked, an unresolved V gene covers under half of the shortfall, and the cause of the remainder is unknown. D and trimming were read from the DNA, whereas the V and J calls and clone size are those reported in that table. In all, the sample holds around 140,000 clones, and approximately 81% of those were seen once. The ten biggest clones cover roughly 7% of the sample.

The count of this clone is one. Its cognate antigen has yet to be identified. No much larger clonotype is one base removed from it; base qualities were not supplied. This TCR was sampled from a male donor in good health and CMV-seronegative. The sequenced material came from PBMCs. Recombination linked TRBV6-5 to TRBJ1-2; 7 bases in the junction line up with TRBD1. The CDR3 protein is CASSWGNRGGYTF. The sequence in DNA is TGTGCCAGCAGTTGGGGTAACAGGGGTGGCTACACCTTC.